A single sample gave rise to the 21 T cell receptor beta chains below, sequenced in a study of T-cell reconstitution after alpha-beta-depleted transplantation in children. Molecular barcoding with unique molecular identifiers was used for the TCRbeta library. TCRdb recomputed calls from the PCR reads with MiXCR, one row per CDR3 protein. The repertoire holds 500,000 to 600,000 distinct CDR3 sequences, with less than 35% as singletons. The starting material was PBMCs from the stem cell graft donor, obtained from the stem cell graft. All receptors come from a human donor who donated a stem cell graft to a child with aplastic anemia.

The chain carries TRBV11-2 and TRBJ2-3; D possibly corresponds to TRBD2 (5 bases). CDR1 is SGHAT, CDR2 FQNNGV, per germline. The germline V and J ends were trimmed by 4 bases and 0 bases, with 8 bases remaining between them. This CDR3 region has 14 residues. The CDR3 sequence: CASSSWTSTDTQYF. In DNA form, the CDR3 reads TGTGCCAGCAGCTCCTGGACTAGCACAGATACGCAGTATTTT.

The gene calls are TRBV24-1 and TRBJ2-1; the match to TRBD2 covers 11 bases. Trimming cost V 5 bases and J 5 bases; bases outside gene matches: 4. The CDR3 has 15 amino acids. Germline values: CDR1 KGHDR, CDR2 SFDVKD. The CDR3: CATSASSGRNNEQFF. CDR3 coding DNA: TGTGCCACCAGTGCTTCTAGCGGGAGGAACAATGAGCAGTTCTTC.

J is TRBJ2-1 and V is TRBV24-1, with no clear D. Germline lookup yields CDR1 KGHDR and CDR2 SFDVKD. Between the trimmed V and J ends, which lost 1 base and 2 bases, there was a span of 8 bases. The CDR3 totals 15 residues. The CDR3 coding sequence is TGTGCCACCAGTGATTTTGGGGTCACCTACAATGAGCAGTTCTTC. Residues: CATSDFGVTYNEQFF.

The chain carries TRBV5-1 and TRBJ2-7; TRBD1 agrees at 10 bases. J gave up 5 bases and V 0 bases, and 5 bases lay outside the gene matches. Germline V gene sequence: CDR1 SGHRS, CDR2 YFSETQ. The CDR3 sequence is 15 residues long. The CDR3 loop is CASSLEGTGVDEQYF. CDR3 nucleotide sequence: TGCGCCAGCAGCTTGGAAGGGACAGGGGTCGACGAGCAGTACTTC.

V is TRBV6-2 or TRBV6-3 and J is TRBJ2-1; TRBD2 aligns across 13 bases. Germline-derived CDR1 and CDR2 are MNHEY and SVGEGT. V lost 2 bases to trimming and J lost 0 bases; unmatched junction nucleotides: 13. The CDR3 totals 21 residues. This CDR3 reads CASSYGTSGRGRQSSYNEQFF. As DNA, the CDR3 is TGTGCCAGCAGTTACGGTACTAGCGGGAGGGGTCGACAAAGCTCCTACAATGAGCAGTTCTTC.

This clonotype has only a few counts. The rearrangement links TRBV7-2 to TRBJ2-1; D gene unclear. Germline CDR1 reads SGHTA; CDR2 reads FQGNSA. The CDR3 has 16 residues. Trimming shortened V by 0 bases and J by 3 bases, and 12 bases separated the two germline ends. The CDR3 reads CASSLASVRGYNEQFF. The DNA for the CDR3 is TGTGCCAGCAGCTTAGCATCCGTGAGAGGCTACAATGAGCAGTTCTTC.

The rearrangement uses TRBV7-8 and TRBJ2-1; TRBD2 might be the D (7 bases). Trimming cost V 5 bases and J 4 bases, with 18 bases left between them. This CDR3 contains 16 residues. The germline V gene has CDR1 SGHVS and CDR2 FQNEAQ. The CDR3 DNA is TGTGCCAGCAGCCCGGGGGCTAGCGGACGATACAATGAGCAGTTCTTC. Translation gives CASSPGASGRYNEQFF.

The chain combines TRBV12-3 or TRBV12-4 with TRBJ2-1; perhaps TRBD2 as D (5 bases). This CDR3 is 13 amino acids long. V lost 5 bases, J lost 5 bases, and 10 bases lay in between. CDR3 sequence: CASSGDYNNEQFF. CDR3 coding DNA: TGTGCCAGCAGTGGCGACTACAACAATGAGCAGTTCTTC.

The rearrangement uses TRBV4-2 and TRBJ2-3, with 8 bases aligning to TRBD2. The V segment lost 0 bases and the J segment 5 bases; nucleotides outside the gene matches: 13. The CDR3 covers 18 residues. The germline CDR1 and CDR2 sequences are LGHNA and YNFKEQ. The CDR3 DNA sequence: TGTGCCAGCAGCCAAGAAGGACGGAACGGGAGGGCTCAAGATACGCAGTATTTT. This codes for CASSQEGRNGRAQDTQYF.

The V and J genes are TRBV28 and TRBJ2-1, with D perhaps TRBD1 or TRBD2 (5 bases each). The length of the CDR3 is 15 residues. Germline values: CDR1 MDHEN, CDR2 SYDVKM. V lost 6 bases to trimming and J lost 0 bases, with 12 bases between them. Here the CDR3 DNA reads TGTGCCAGCAGCCGGGACGGCGGCTCCTACAATGAGCAGTTCTTC. Residues: CASSRDGGSYNEQFF.

There are a few counts of this clonotype. The V and J genes are TRBV5-1 and TRBJ2-5, with 8 bases identical to TRBD2. CDR3 size: 17 residues. Per germline, CDR1 SGHRS and CDR2 YFSETQ. The V segment lost 1 base and the J segment 2 bases; nucleotides outside the gene matches: 10. CDR3 DNA: TGCGCCAGCAGCTTGTCCCTCGGACTAGCCTTTCAAGAGACCCAGTACTTC. This encodes CASSLSLGLAFQETQYF. The complete variable domain, with remaining parts taken from reference TRBV5-1 and TRBJ2-5, reads KAGVTQTPRYLIKTRGQQVTLSCSPISGHRSVSWYQQTPGQGLQFLFEYFSETQRNKGNFPGRFSGRQFSNSRSEMNVSTLELGDSALYLCASSLSLGLAFQETQYFGPGTRLLVL.

This sequence joins TRBV29-1 and TRBJ2-1; no firm D call. With 3 bases removed from V and 9 bases from J, the gap between germline ends came to 0 bases. This CDR3 has 8 amino acids. Germline V gives CDR1 SQVTM, CDR2 ANQGSEA. CDR3 amino acids: CSVDEQFF. CDR3 DNA sequence: TGCAGCGTTGATGAGCAGTTCTTC.

This rearrangement joins TRBV12-3 or TRBV12-4 to TRBJ2-3; D possibly matches TRBD1 or TRBD2 (5 bases each). Trimming took off 1 base at V and 6 bases at J, with 14 bases between the two ends. This CDR3 has 15 residues. The CDR3 spells CASSLGDGPLDTQYF. The DNA for the CDR3 is TGTGCCAGCAGTTTAGGGGACGGCCCCTTGGATACGCAGTATTTT.

V usage is TRBV18 and J usage is TRBJ2-5, with 12 bases that match TRBD1. After removal of 3 bases from V and 2 bases from J, the junction contained 4 bases not matched to a gene. CDR1 KGHSH and CDR2 LQKENI come from the germline V gene. The CDR3 runs 16 residues. CDR3 sequence reads: CASSPGQGAVQETQYF. The CDR3 nucleotides read TGTGCCAGCTCACCGGGACAGGGGGCAGTTCAAGAGACCCAGTACTTC. The whole variable domain, filled in from reference TRBV18 and TRBJ2-5, reads NAGVMQNPRHLVRRRGQEARLRCSPMKGHSHVYWYRQLPEEGLKFMVYLQKENIIDESGMPKERFSAEFPKEGPSILRIQQVVRGDSAAYFCASSPGQGAVQETQYFGPGTRLLVL.

This clonotype was picked up a small number of times. This sequence joins TRBV20-1 and TRBJ1-1; no definite D call. Germline-derived CDR1 and CDR2 are DFQATT and SNEGSKA (reference sequence). The CDR3 loop spans 11 amino acids. The ends were cut back, 5 bases at V and 2 bases at J, with 6 bases in the middle. CDR3 DNA sequence: TGCAGTGCTGTACTAAACACTGAAGCTTTCTTT. Translated: CSAVLNTEAFF.

The V call is TRBV5-5, the J call TRBJ2-3; no clear D gene. Germline values: CDR1 SGHKS, CDR2 YYEKEE (reference sequence). This CDR3 region has 15 residues. Trimming shortened V by 4 bases and J by 4 bases, and 16 bases separated the two germline ends. The CDR3 is CASSAQPGPADTQYF. As DNA, the CDR3 is TGTGCCAGCAGCGCCCAACCCGGGCCCGCAGATACGCAGTATTTT.

This clonotype appeared a few times. V gene TRBV12-3 or TRBV12-4 combines with J gene TRBJ1-6; 9 positions agree with TRBD1. The junction had 6 bases not matched to a gene; V was cut back by 6 bases and J by 9 bases. The CDR3 spans 14 residues. The CDR3 DNA reads as TGTGCCAGCAGAACCGGGACAGGGCTTTCACCCCTCCACTTT. It codes for CASRTGTGLSPLHF.

CDR3 protein: CASSFEGAYTDTQYF. CDR3 in DNA: TGTGCCAGCAGCTTTGAGGGAGCCTACACAGATACGCAGTATTTT. The chain carries TRBV5-6 and TRBJ2-3, with D tentatively TRBD2 (5 bases). The CDR3 has 15 residues. V lost 2 bases to trimming and J lost 2 bases, with 12 bases between them. Germline assignment: CDR1 SGHDT and CDR2 YYEEEE.

This clonotype came up a few times. The V and J genes are TRBV20-1 and TRBJ2-7; 8 bases fit TRBD1. The CDR3 contains 16 residues. V trimming: 4 bases; J trimming: 3 bases; junction bases outside the gene matches: 14. The germline gives CDR1 DFQATT, CDR2 SNEGSKA (reference sequence). CDR3 region: CSATPLPGTGFYEQYF. The CDR3 coding sequence is TGCAGTGCTACGCCTCTTCCCGGGACAGGCTTCTACGAGCAGTACTTC.

The chain links TRBV4-2 to TRBJ2-5; either TRBD1 or TRBD2 may fit D (5 bases each). CDR3 length: 16 amino acids. The ends were cut back, 2 bases at V and 5 bases at J, with 18 bases in the middle. From germline, CDR1 is LGHNA and CDR2 YNFKEQ. The CDR3 bases are TGTGCCAGCAGCCAATCCTCGGGGACCTTTCGGGAGACCCAGTACTTC. This translates into CASSQSSGTFRETQYF.

V gene TRBV7-2 combines with J gene TRBJ1-2, with TRBD1 as a possible D gene (5 bases). The CDR3 is 17 residues long. Germline V gene lookup returns CDR1 SGHTA and CDR2 FQGNSA. V lost 2 bases and J 4 bases, leaving 20 bases between the germline ends. This CDR3 is CASSLSSPSLTGYGYTF. The CDR3, as DNA: TGTGCCAGCAGCTTATCTTCGCCCTCCCTAACAGGCTATGGCTACACCTTC. Full variable domain (missing parts from reference TRBV7-2 and TRBJ1-2): GAGVSQSPSNKVTEKGKDVELRCDPISGHTALYWYRQSLGQGLEFLIYFQGNSAPDKSGLPSDRFSAERTGGSVSTLTIQRTQQEDSAVYLCASSLSSPSLTGYGYTFGSGTRLTVV.